These 22 T cell receptor beta chains were all obtained from the same sample, sequenced in a study of kidney transplant recipient with SARS-CoV-2 infection. In TCRdb, the reads were re-called with MiXCR into one record per CDR3 protein. The table has 200,000 to 300,000 distinct CDR3 sequences, about 30% seen once. The sequenced sample was a blood sample, obtained at baseline and on day 111 from a kidney transplant recipient. The receptors shown here come from a male patient between 25 and 40 years old who had COVID-19 and was a kidney transplant recipient. The graft donor may have contributed some T cells.

This clonotype has at least ten counts. The chain carries TRBV4-1 and TRBJ2-7, with TRBD2 matching 11 bases. J gave up 6 bases and V 5 bases, and 9 bases lay outside the gene matches. CDR3 length: 15 amino acids. From germline, CDR1 is MGHRA and CDR2 YSYEKL. The CDR3 sequence is CASSVTSGRPFEQYF. As DNA, the CDR3 is TGCGCCAGCAGCGTTACTAGCGGGAGACCTTTCGAGCAGTACTTC.

This clonotype was observed many times. V and J are TRBV12-3 or TRBV12-4 and TRBJ2-2; D is unresolved. The CDR3 is 14 amino acids. Trimming shortened V by 1 base and J by 4 bases, and 7 bases separated the two germline ends. CDR3 sequence reads: CASSLVRTTGELFF. For the CDR3, the DNA is TGTGCCAGCAGTTTAGTCAGGACCACCGGGGAGCTGTTTTTT.

This clonotype was counted at least ten times. The rearrangement uses TRBV7-9 and TRBJ2-2; TRBD2 matches at 7 bases. Germline assignment: CDR1 SEHNR and CDR2 FQNEAQ (reference sequence). This CDR3 region has 19 residues. V gave up 2 bases and J gave up 3 bases; unmatched junction bases: 15. CDR3 region: CASSLILIGTTLDTGELFF. The CDR3 bases are TGTGCCAGCAGCTTAATTTTGATTGGGACTACCTTGGACACCGGGGAGCTGTTTTTT.

This clonotype was counted ten times or more. The CDR3 loop reads CASSRSCSARKTYGYTF. The CDR3 DNA reads as TGTGCCAGCAGCCGCAGTTGTTCAGCTCGAAAGACCTATGGCTACACCTTC. The V call is TRBV7-4, the J call TRBJ1-2, with D hard to call. Germline assignment: CDR1 SGHVT and CDR2 SQSDAQ. Trimming cost V 5 bases and J 4 bases, with 23 bases left between them. This CDR3 spans 17 amino acids.

This clonotype was counted many times. The V call is TRBV8-2, the J call TRBJ2-6. TRBV8-2 is marked as a pseudogene. The CDR3 has 17 residues. CDR3 nucleotides: TGTGGCATGCTGACAAGGATAACACAAAGTCGGGCCAACGTCCTGACTTTC. This encodes CGMLTRITQSRANVLTF.

Points on this clonotype: This could be a read error, since a much larger clone is one nucleotide away. This rearrangement joins TRBV14 to TRBJ1-2; D is unresolved. This CDR3 spans 13 amino acids. Looked up from germline, CDR1 is SGHDN and CDR2 is FVKESK. CDR3: CASTQTGRDGCTF. CDR3 coding DNA: TGTGCCAGTACCCAGACCGGTCGAGATGGCTGCACCTTC.

This clonotype appeared many times. This rearrangement joins TRBV2 to TRBJ2-7; D gene uncertain. The CDR3 is 12 amino acids. Germline CDR1 is SNHLY and CDR2 is FYNNEI. The V and J ends lost 2 bases and 3 bases respectively, with 5 bases between them. CDR3 protein: CASSEQIYEQYF. Here the CDR3 DNA reads TGTGCCAGCAGTGAACAGATCTACGAGCAGTACTTC.

This clonotype occurred many times. The chain carries TRBV12-2 and TRBJ1-1; TRBD1 was called by the table and not checked on the DNA. TRBV12-2 is recorded as a pseudogene. CDR3 length equals 17 residues. Written as DNA, the CDR3 is TGTGCAAGTCGCTCGGGACAGGGTATGTGGATGAACACTGAAGCTTTCTTT. Translating gives CASRSGQGMWMNTEAFF.

The sample holds many counts of this clonotype. The genes are TRBV20-1 and TRBJ2-1; weak D call: TRBD1 (7 bases). The CDR3 is 15 residues long. Germline values: CDR1 DFQATT, CDR2 SNEGSKA (reference sequence). V was pared by 2 bases and J by 8 bases, with 19 bases between. The CDR3 is CSARYTGVWEDEQFF. The CDR3 region has the DNA TGCAGTGCTAGATATACAGGGGTCTGGGAGGATGAGCAGTTCTTC.

In this sample, this clonotype turned up many times. The chain joins TRBV12-3 or TRBV12-4 to TRBJ1-1, with D uncertain. Trimming cost V 0 bases and J 4 bases, with 9 bases left between them. The CDR3 contains 14 residues. The CDR3 loop reads CASSLALSSTEAFF. The DNA of the CDR3 is TGTGCCAGCAGTTTAGCCCTTTCTAGCACTGAAGCTTTCTTT.

This clonotype showed up many times. CDR3 bases: TGTGCCAGCAGTACCCCGGGGGCGGTTATCTACGAGCAGTACTTC. Its protein is CASSTPGAVIYEQYF. The chain uses TRBV27 and TRBJ2-5; D possibly matches TRBD1 or TRBD2 (6 bases each). Near its end, the DNA agrees better with TRBJ2-7, so the J call may be wrong. This CDR3 contains 15 residues. Germline CDR1 reads MNHEY; CDR2 reads SMNVEV (reference sequence).

This chain uses TRBV12-3 or TRBV12-4 with TRBJ2-5; 9 bases are a match to TRBD1. With 6 bases clipped from V and 5 bases from J, the junction kept 7 bases outside the gene matches. The CDR3 length is 14 residues. DNA for the CDR3: TGTGCCAGCAGGTGGGACAGGGAAATGGAGACCCAGTACTTC. Protein: CASRWDREMETQYF.

The chain joins TRBV15 to TRBJ1-2, with D unclear. This CDR3 spans 17 amino acids. V dropped 4 bases and J dropped 4 bases, with 22 bases sitting between them. Germline CDR1 is LNHNV and CDR2 is YYDKDF (reference sequence). The CDR3 nucleotides are TGTGCCACCAGCAAGAACCGAAGGTGTGGAAAGACCTATGGCTACACCTTC. Residues: CATSKNRRCGKTYGYTF.

Regarding this clonotype: Since a much larger clone is just one base distant, this may be a read error. The genes are TRBV19 and TRBJ1-4; D is possibly TRBD1 (5 bases). CDR1 and CDR2 (germline): LNHDA, SQIVND (reference sequence). The length of the CDR3 is 14 residues. Trimming cost V 10 bases and J 6 bases, with 18 bases left between them. CDR3 DNA sequence: TGTGCCAACACCGAGGGGCAGCAGCATGAAAAACTGTTTTTT. Translating it yields CANTEGQQHEKLFF. The variable domain in full, with the rest retrieved from reference TRBV19 and TRBJ1-4, is DGGITQSPKYLFRKEGQNVTLSCEQNLNHDAMYWYRQDPGQGLRLIYYSQIVNDFQKGDIAEGYSVSREKKESFPLTVTSAQKNPTAFYLCANTEGQQHEKLFFGSGTQLSVL.

Note on this clonotype: At one boundary the junction diverges from the germline segment, which might be a read error. The chain recombines TRBV28 with TRBJ1-6; TRBD1 agrees at 7 bases. The CDR3 contains 15 residues. Per the germline V gene, CDR1 is MDHEN and CDR2 is SYDVKM. CDR3 sequence (DNA): TGTGCCAGCAGGAGGCCGGGACAGCCTAATTCATCCCTCCACTTC. Translated, it gives CASRRPGQPNSSLHF.

The CDR3 DNA sequence: TGTGCCAGCAGCCGGAGTAATCCCATTTCTTTCTCTGAGGCCCAGTACTTC. This sequence encodes CASSRSNPISFSEAQYF. This sequence joins TRBV3-1 and TRBJ2-7; no reliable D call. Germline assignment: CDR1 LGHDT and CDR2 YNNKEL (reference sequence). V was trimmed by 4 bases and J by 10 bases, leaving 29 bases between them. This CDR3 has 17 amino acids.

This clonotype has a count of ten or more. The J gene is TRBJ1-2, the V gene TRBV12-3 or TRBV12-4; D is ambiguous. The CDR3 runs 17 residues. V lost 3 bases and J lost 4, with 21 bases in between. CDR3: CASSLMNSFRKTYGYTF. The CDR3 DNA reads as TGTGCCAGCAGTTTGATGAACAGCTTCCGAAAGACCTATGGCTACACCTTC.

This clonotype has ten or more counts. The J gene is TRBJ2-1, the V gene TRBV5-1; 7 bases line up with TRBD2. The V gene's germline CDR1 is SGHRS and CDR2 YFSETQ. The CDR3 covers 17 residues. Germline trimming cut 0 bases from V and 2 bases from J; bases unmatched to any gene: 8. The CDR3 sequence is CASSLVVVAGAYNEQFF. CDR3 sequence (DNA): TGCGCCAGCAGCTTGGTGGTAGTGGCGGGAGCCTACAATGAGCAGTTCTTC.

Concerning this clonotype: A much larger clone lies one base from this, so it may be a read error. The chain recombines TRBV20-1 with TRBJ1-2; D remains ambiguous. Trimming left V 3 bases short and J 6 bases short, with 5 bases between. The CDR3 is 10 amino acids. CDR1 is DFQATT and CDR2 is SNEGSKA in the germline V gene (reference sequence). The DNA for the CDR3 is TGCAGTGCTAGTTTCAATGGCTACACCTTC. It is translated as CSASFNGYTF.

This clonotype was detected once. Possible read error: a much larger clone is one base away. CDR3 loop: CASSLQGGMENTEAFF. For the CDR3, the DNA is TGTGCCAGCTCACTACAGGGGGGAATGGAAAACACTGAAGCTTTCTTT. V gene TRBV18 combines with J gene TRBJ1-1, with 8 bases aligning to TRBD1. The junction had 9 bases not matched to a gene; V was cut back by 4 bases and J by 2 bases. The germline V gene has CDR1 KGHSH and CDR2 LQKENI. The CDR3 is 16 amino acids.

There are many counts of this clonotype. The chain has TRBV8-2 and TRBJ2-6. TRBV8-2 is marked as a pseudogene. The CDR3 runs to 17 residues. The CDR3 DNA reads TGTGGCAAGCAGCTCAGGATAACACAAAGTCGGGCCAACGTCCTGACTTTC. It is translated as CGKQLRITQSRANVLTF.

Notes on this clonotype: A much larger clone differs from this one at a single base, so this may be a read error. The V gene is TRBV3-1, the J gene TRBJ1-1; D is ambiguous. CDR1 and CDR2 from the germline V gene are LGHDT and YNNKEL (reference sequence). Trimming cost V 5 bases and J 4 bases, with 23 bases left between them. The CDR3 is made up of 17 amino acids. CDR3: CASSVGNPISIRTEAFF. The CDR3 region has the DNA TGTGCCAGCAGCGTTGGAAATCCCATTTCAATTCGCACTGAAGCTTTCTTT.